Listed here are 14 T cell receptor beta chains from one sample, sequenced in a study of blood T cell repertoires in COVID-19. The data were produced by immunoSEQ multiplex PCR, yet TCRdb's version contains in-frame clones alone and is incomplete. The profile shows 120,000 or so clones, about three quarters of them singletons. Material for sequencing was peripheral blood. The receptor source for this set is a woman in her 70s with acute or convalescent COVID-19.

On this clone: The sample holds other DNA sequences that translate to the same CDR3. The chain links TRBV2 to TRBJ1-2; the D gene is possibly TRBD1 (5 bases). Germline lookup yields CDR1 SNHLY and CDR2 FYNNEI. V was clipped by 1 base and J by 3 bases, with 9 bases between them. The CDR3 consists of 14 residues. The CDR3 spells CASSEGQGDYGYTF. The CDR3 DNA reads TGTGCCAGCAGTGAAGGGCAGGGCGACTATGGCTACACCTTC. Together with reference TRBV2 and TRBJ1-2, the CDR3 gives the full variable domain: EPEVTQTPSHQVTQMGQEVILRCVPISNHLYFYWYRQILGQKVEFLVSFYNNEISEKSEIFDDQFSVERPDGSNFTLKIRSTKLEDSAMYFCASSEGQGDYGYTFGSGTRLTVV.

V gene TRBV2 combines with J gene TRBJ2-5; 8 nucleotides line up with TRBD1. The CDR3 runs to 13 residues. The V gene's germline CDR1 is SNHLY and CDR2 FYNNEI. With V trimmed by 6 bases and J by 4 bases, 4 bases remained unmatched. The CDR3 loop is CASRPTGGETQYF. As DNA, the CDR3 is TGTGCCAGCAGGCCCACAGGGGGAGAGACCCAGTACTTC.

The chain employs TRBV19 and TRBJ1-2, with 7 nucleotides matching TRBD1. V trimming: 5 bases; J trimming: 4 bases; junction bases outside the gene matches: 10. Germline V lookup: CDR1 LNHDA, CDR2 SQIVND (reference sequence). The CDR3 contains 15 residues. The CDR3 sequence: CASSDYRGGGYGYTF. For the CDR3, the DNA is TGTGCCAGTAGTGACTACAGGGGAGGCGGCTATGGCTACACCTTC.

The chain joins TRBV5-5 to TRBJ1-2; 9 nucleotides line up with TRBD1. The CDR3 has 12 residues. With V trimmed by 7 bases and J by 6 bases, 4 bases remained unmatched. Germline V gene sequence: CDR1 SGHKS, CDR2 YYEKEE (reference sequence). The CDR3 nucleotides are TGTGCCAGCGCACGGGACAGGGATGGCTACACCTTC. Translating gives CASARDRDGYTF.

The chain employs TRBV15 and TRBJ1-6, with TRBD1 identical over 8 bases. Looked up from germline, CDR1 is LNHNV and CDR2 is YYDKDF (reference sequence). The CDR3 has 14 amino acids. With V trimmed by 4 bases and J by 5 bases, 1 base remained unmatched. In nucleotides, the CDR3 is TGTGCCACCAGCATGGGACAGGATAATTCACCCCTCCACTTT. This sequence encodes CATSMGQDNSPLHF.

This clone was seen only a few times. This chain uses TRBV7-2 with TRBJ2-7; 10 bases are shared with TRBD1. The trim removed 5 bases at V and 6 bases at J, leaving 7 bases unmatched. CDR1 is SGHTA and CDR2 is FQGNSA in the germline V gene. The CDR3 totals 14 residues. CDR3 in DNA: TGTGCCAGCAGCCCGACGGGACAGGGGCGCGAGCAGTACTTC. As protein: CASSPTGQGREQYF.

The chain links TRBV13 to TRBJ1-2; D gene ambiguous. V lost 1 base and J lost 4, with 13 bases in between. CDR1 is PRHDT and CDR2 is FYEKMQ in the germline V gene (reference sequence). The length of the CDR3 is 15 residues. This chain's CDR3 is CASSLAQQGPYGYTF. CDR3 in DNA: TGTGCCAGCAGCTTAGCACAGCAAGGCCCCTATGGCTACACCTTC.

This clone was counted once. The chain recombines TRBV3-1 (or the pseudogene TRBV3-2) with TRBJ2-1; D might be TRBD2 (6 bases). CDR3 length equals 15 residues. The V end was cut by 0 bases, the J end by 9 bases, with 15 bases between. CDR1 is LGHDT and CDR2 is YNNKEL in the germline V gene (reference sequence). CDR3 sequence (DNA): TGTGCCAGCAGCCAAGAACTAGCCGGTCTTCTTGAGCAGTTCTTC. It codes for CASSQELAGLLEQFF.

J is TRBJ1-2 and V is TRBV3-1 (or the pseudogene TRBV3-2); 8 bases map to TRBD1. With 4 bases clipped from V and 1 base from J, the junction kept 5 bases outside the gene matches. This CDR3 comprises 15 residues. From germline, CDR1 is LGHDT and CDR2 YNNKEL (reference sequence). The CDR3 loop is CASSLGQGFNYGYTF. The CDR3 DNA reads as TGTGCCAGCAGCCTAGGACAGGGTTTTAACTATGGCTACACCTTC.

This clone was seen only a few times. The gene calls are TRBV5-1 and TRBJ1-4; D ambiguous. V shed 2 bases and J shed 0 bases, with 5 bases lying between them. Germline V gene data show CDR1 as SGHRS and CDR2 as YFSETQ. This CDR3 has 14 amino acids. The DNA of the CDR3 is TGCGCCAGCAGCTTCACAGCAACTAATGAAAAACTGTTTTTT. Translation gives CASSFTATNEKLFF. Variable domain in full (rest from reference TRBV5-1 and TRBJ1-4): KAGVTQTPRYLIKTRGQQVTLSCSPISGHRSVSWYQQTPGQGLQFLFEYFSETQRNKGNFPGRFSGRQFSNSRSEMNVSTLELGDSALYLCASSFTATNEKLFFGSGTQLSVL.

The V and J genes are TRBV7-9 and TRBJ1-2; D is possibly TRBD1 (5 bases). The CDR3 length is 15 residues. The V gene's germline CDR1 is SEHNR and CDR2 FQNEAQ (reference sequence). V lost 7 bases to trimming and J lost 5 bases, with 20 bases between them. This CDR3 is CASNGGAGSEYGYTF. In DNA form, the CDR3 reads TGTGCCAGCAACGGGGGTGCGGGATCTGAATATGGCTACACCTTC.

This clone showed up just a few times. The chain is built from TRBV12-3 or TRBV12-4 and TRBJ2-2; D unclear. V was trimmed by 6 bases and J by 7 bases, leaving 6 bases between them. The CDR3 sequence is 11 residues long. The CDR3 bases are TGTGCCAGCAGCCGTTACGGGGAGCTGTTTTTT. Its translation: CASSRYGELFF.

This clone was picked up many times. This rearrangement joins TRBV21-1 to TRBJ1-1; the table calls TRBD1, which could not be checked here. TRBV21-1 is a recognized pseudogene. CDR3 length: 15 residues. The CDR3 DNA reads as TGTGCCAGCAGCAAAAATGGGGCAGAGAACACTGAAGCTTTCTTT. It codes for CASSKNGAENTEAFF.

The chain combines TRBV12-5 with TRBJ2-3; TRBD2 is a possible D gene (5 bases). This CDR3 region has 14 residues. Germline V gene sequence: CDR1 LGHNT, CDR2 FRNRAP. The V gene lost 0 bases and the J gene lost 4 bases, with 8 bases spanning the gap. The CDR3 here is CASGLVEVSDTQYF. For the CDR3, the DNA is TGTGCTAGTGGTTTGGTGGAGGTGTCAGATACGCAGTATTTT.